Listed below are T cell receptor beta chains from one sample, sequenced in a study of blood T cell repertoires in COVID-19. Clones were sequenced by immunoSEQ multiplex PCR, and TCRdb holds only the in-frame ones, with some missing. The sample includes a few hundred thousand clones, 80% to 90% seen only once; the top ten take about 10%. The sequencing input was peripheral blood. These receptors were collected from a woman aged 70-85 years with acute or convalescent COVID-19. The CDR3 runs from the conserved cysteine through the conserved F or W. The D gene is left open where the match is weak. Rows may omit the clone size; those that give it use once, few, many or a size class.

J gene: TRBJ2-3; D gene: TRBD2; clone size: -; V gene: TRBV5-4; CDR3 DNA: TGTGCCAGCAGCTTTCAGCGGGGGGGCGAAGATACGCAGTATTTT; CDR3 protein: CASSFQRGGEDTQYF
J gene: TRBJ2-3; D gene: TRBD1; clone size: -; V gene: TRBV11-1; CDR3 DNA: TGTGCCAGCAGCATCGACAGGGTCACAGATACGCAGTATTTT; CDR3 protein: CASSIDRVTDTQYF
J gene: TRBJ2-4; D gene: -; clone size: -; V gene: TRBV14; CDR3 DNA: TGTGCCAGCAGCCAAGATAGGGGGTACCTAGCCAAAAACATTCAGTACTTC; CDR3 protein: CASSQDRGYLAKNIQYF
J gene: TRBJ1-1; D gene: -; clone size: -; V gene: TRBV3-1/TRBV3-2; CDR3 DNA: TGTGCCAGCAGCGCCTTGGGCTCGAACACTGAAGCTTTCTTT; CDR3 protein: CASSALGSNTEAFF
J gene: TRBJ1-1; D gene: -; clone size: -; V gene: TRBV19; CDR3 DNA: TGTGCCAGTAGTATTGGGAGGGCCATGAACACTGAAGCTTTCTTT; CDR3 protein: CASSIGRAMNTEAFF
J gene: TRBJ2-1; D gene: TRBD2; clone size: -; V gene: TRBV19; CDR3 DNA: TGTGCCAGTACCAGCTTCTGGGGGGGGAGCCCCTACAATGAGCAGTTCTTC; CDR3 protein: CASTSFWGGSPYNEQFF
J gene: TRBJ2-1; D gene: TRBD2; clone size: -; V gene: TRBV19; CDR3 DNA: TGTGCCAGTAGTATGAGACTAGCGGGGGGTGGAAATGAGCAGTTCTTC; CDR3 protein: CASSMRLAGGGNEQFF
J gene: TRBJ1-6; D gene: -; clone size: -; V gene: TRBV5-1; CDR3 DNA: TGCGCCAGCAGCTCCCGGGGGGTCCCTGGGGATTCACCCCTCCACTTT; CDR3 protein: CASSSRGVPGDSPLHF
J gene: TRBJ2-3; D gene: -; clone size: -; V gene: TRBV9; CDR3 DNA: TGTGCCAGCAGCGTCCTAAGCGGTCGCACAGATACGCAGTATTTT; CDR3 protein: CASSVLSGRTDTQYF
J gene: TRBJ2-3; D gene: TRBD1; clone size: -; V gene: TRBV5-1; CDR3 DNA: TGCGCCAGCAGCCTAGACAGGGGGGACACAGATACGCAGTATTTT; CDR3 protein: CASSLDRGDTDTQYF
J gene: TRBJ1-1; D gene: -; clone size: -; V gene: TRBV29-1; CDR3 DNA: TGCAGCGTTGTTCCAGGGAAGAACACTGAAGCTTTCTTT; CDR3 protein: CSVVPGKNTEAFF
J gene: TRBJ1-1; D gene: -; clone size: -; V gene: TRBV2; CDR3 DNA: TGTGCCAGCAGTCGACAGTCTACGTCGAACACTGAAGCTTTCTTT; CDR3 protein: CASSRQSTSNTEAFF
J gene: TRBJ2-7; D gene: -; clone size: -; V gene: TRBV4-2; CDR3 DNA: TGTGCCAGCAGCCAAGGAGGCGGAACCGAGCAGTACTTC; CDR3 protein: CASSQGGGTEQYF
J gene: TRBJ1-1; D gene: -; clone size: -; V gene: TRBV20-1; CDR3 DNA: TGCAGTGCTAGTAAAGGGGCCACGAACACTGAAGCTTTCTTT; CDR3 protein: CSASKGATNTEAFF
J gene: TRBJ2-1; D gene: -; clone size: -; V gene: TRBV10-1; CDR3 DNA: TGCGCCAGCAGTGAGTCGAACCAGAATGAGCAGTTCTTC; CDR3 protein: CASSESNQNEQFF
J gene: TRBJ1-2; D gene: -; clone size: -; V gene: TRBV27; CDR3 DNA: TGTGCCAGCAGCCCTCAACAGGGAAACTATGGCTACACCTTC; CDR3 protein: CASSPQQGNYGYTF
J gene: TRBJ2-5; D gene: -; clone size: -; V gene: TRBV7-9; CDR3 DNA: TGTGCCAGCAGCTTCGTAACTATCCAAGAGACCCAGTACTTC; CDR3 protein: CASSFVTIQETQYF
J gene: TRBJ1-2; D gene: -; clone size: -; V gene: TRBV2; CDR3 DNA: TGTGCCAGCAGGGCTGATCAGGAACACAAGGGCTACACCTTC; CDR3 protein: CASRADQEHKGYTF
J gene: TRBJ2-7; D gene: TRBD2; clone size: -; V gene: TRBV28; CDR3 DNA: TGTGCCAGCAGTTTAGGGGTAGCGGGGGGAAACGAGCAGTACTTC; CDR3 protein: CASSLGVAGGNEQYF
J gene: TRBJ2-5; D gene: TRBD2; clone size: -; V gene: TRBV5-1; CDR3 DNA: TGCGCCAGCAGCTTTCGCGGGGAGGGGGAGACCCAGTACTTC; CDR3 protein: CASSFRGEGETQYF
J gene: TRBJ1-5; D gene: -; clone size: -; V gene: TRBV19; CDR3 DNA: TGTGCCAGTAGCGTTTTACAGGGAAAACAGCCCCAGCATTTT; CDR3 protein: CASSVLQGKQPQHF
J gene: TRBJ1-1; D gene: -; clone size: -; V gene: TRBV4-1; CDR3 DNA: TGCGCCAGCAGCCCCCTGGGGGGCACTGAAGCTTTCTTT; CDR3 protein: CASSPLGGTEAFF
J gene: TRBJ2-5; D gene: TRBD2; clone size: -; V gene: TRBV3-1/TRBV3-2; CDR3 DNA: TGTGCCAGCAGTTCTCGGGGGGGGCAAGAGACCCAGTACTTC; CDR3 protein: CASSSRGGQETQYF
J gene: TRBJ1-6; D gene: -; clone size: -; V gene: TRBV3-1/TRBV3-2; CDR3 DNA: TGTGCCAGCAGCCAGCGGGGGATTGATTCACCCCTCCACTTT; CDR3 protein: CASSQRGIDSPLHF
J gene: TRBJ1-6; D gene: -; clone size: -; V gene: TRBV19; CDR3 DNA: TGTGCCAGTAGTAGTCACAGGGCTTCACCCCTCCACTTT; CDR3 protein: CASSSHRASPLHF
J gene: TRBJ1-1; D gene: -; clone size: once; V gene: TRBV11-1; CDR3 DNA: TGTGCCAGCATAAACCAGGGGAACACTGAAGCTTTCTTT; CDR3 protein: CASINQGNTEAFF
J gene: TRBJ1-3; D gene: -; clone size: -; V gene: TRBV3-1/TRBV3-2; CDR3 DNA: TGTGCCAGCAGCCAATCTTTAGTCGGGGTCTCTGGAAACACCATATATTTT; CDR3 protein: CASSQSLVGVSGNTIYF
J gene: TRBJ1-3; D gene: -; clone size: -; V gene: TRBV7-9; CDR3 DNA: TGTGCCAGCAGCTTAGTCGAGGGCGTGAACACCATATATTTT; CDR3 protein: CASSLVEGVNTIYF
J gene: TRBJ2-2; D gene: -; clone size: -; V gene: TRBV11-2; CDR3 DNA: TGTGCCAGCAGCTTAACCCAGGGCGATTCCACCGGGGAGCTGTTTTTT; CDR3 protein: CASSLTQGDSTGELFF
J gene: TRBJ1-6; D gene: TRBD1; clone size: -; V gene: TRBV5-1; CDR3 DNA: TGCGCCAGCAGCTACAATACAGGGGGCGGTTCACCCCTCCACTTT; CDR3 protein: CASSYNTGGGSPLHF
J gene: TRBJ2-5; D gene: TRBD2; clone size: -; V gene: TRBV7-2; CDR3 DNA: TGTGCCAGCAGTCTTAGCGGGGGGGCAGCAGAGACCCAGTACTTC; CDR3 protein: CASSLSGGAAETQYF
J gene: TRBJ1-6; D gene: -; clone size: -; V gene: TRBV2; CDR3 DNA: TGTGCCAGCAGTGAACAGGCTGGGTCACCCCTCCACTTT; CDR3 protein: CASSEQAGSPLHF
J gene: TRBJ2-3; D gene: TRBD1; clone size: -; V gene: TRBV18; CDR3 DNA: TGTGCCAGCTCACCACCGGGACAGGGTCTACAAGATACGCAGTATTTT; CDR3 protein: CASSPPGQGLQDTQYF
J gene: TRBJ1-1; D gene: -; clone size: -; V gene: TRBV3-1/TRBV3-2; CDR3 DNA: TGTGCCAGCAGCCAAAAGGGGTCCCCAGGGAACACTGAAGCTTTCTTT; CDR3 protein: CASSQKGSPGNTEAFF
J gene: TRBJ2-6; D gene: -; clone size: few; V gene: TRBV6-1; CDR3 DNA: TGTGCCAGCAGTGAAAGGAGGTTCCAGCGATTCTCTGGGGCCAACGTCCTGACTTTC; CDR3 protein: CASSERRFQRFSGANVLTF
J gene: TRBJ1-1; D gene: -; clone size: -; V gene: TRBV2; CDR3 DNA: TGTGCCAGCAGTAGAGACATGGCCGAAGCTTTCTTT; CDR3 protein: CASSRDMAEAFF
J gene: TRBJ2-1; D gene: TRBD1; clone size: -; V gene: TRBV24-1; CDR3 DNA: TGTGCCACCAGTGACGCCGAGACAGGGCATTCCTACAATGAGCAGTTCTTC; CDR3 protein: CATSDAETGHSYNEQFF
J gene: TRBJ2-2; D gene: TRBD2; clone size: -; V gene: TRBV5-4; CDR3 DNA: TGTGCCAGCAGCCCCGGGGGACTAGCGGGGGGTCTGGGGACCGGGGAGCTGTTTTTT; CDR3 protein: CASSPGGLAGGLGTGELFF
J gene: TRBJ1-1; D gene: -; clone size: few; V gene: TRBV2; CDR3 DNA: TGTGCCAGCACCCCGGACAGTAACGCTGAAGCTTTCTTT; CDR3 protein: CASTPDSNAEAFF
J gene: TRBJ1-4; D gene: -; clone size: -; V gene: TRBV6-5; CDR3 DNA: TGTGCCAGCAGTTACGTTGGGATTGGGGGGTATGAAAAACTGTTTTTT; CDR3 protein: CASSYVGIGGYEKLFF
J gene: TRBJ1-1; D gene: TRBD1; clone size: -; V gene: TRBV4-1; CDR3 DNA: TGCGCCAGCAACCCAGGGGGCGCGGCCTCGAACACTGAAGCTTTCTTT; CDR3 protein: CASNPGGAASNTEAFF
J gene: TRBJ2-7; D gene: -; clone size: -; V gene: TRBV5-6; CDR3 DNA: TGTGCCAGCCCCGACTGCTACGAGCAGTACTTC; CDR3 protein: CASPDCYEQYF
J gene: TRBJ2-1; D gene: TRBD1; clone size: many; V gene: TRBV6-4; CDR3 DNA: TGTGCCAGCAGTGCGGGGACAGGAGGGGGCAATGAGCAGTTCTTC; CDR3 protein: CASSAGTGGGNEQFF
J gene: TRBJ1-3; D gene: -; clone size: -; V gene: TRBV6-5; CDR3 DNA: TGTGCCAGCAGTTATGGCCCGCAGGGATCTGGAAACACCATATATTTT; CDR3 protein: CASSYGPQGSGNTIYF
J gene: TRBJ1-1; D gene: -; clone size: -; V gene: TRBV12-3/TRBV12-4; CDR3 DNA: TGCGCCAGCAGTCAGCGACCATCCGAAGCTTTCTTT; CDR3 protein: CASSQRPSEAFF
J gene: TRBJ1-6; D gene: TRBD1; clone size: -; V gene: TRBV10-1; CDR3 DNA: TGCGCCAGCAGTAGGGGGCAGGCTGGTTCACCCCTCCACTTT; CDR3 protein: CASSRGQAGSPLHF
J gene: TRBJ2-2; D gene: TRBD1; clone size: -; V gene: TRBV7-3; CDR3 DNA: TGTGCCAGCAGCTTATGGCCTCCGGGACAGGGGTCCCTTATGAACACCGGGGAGCTGTTTTTT; CDR3 protein: CASSLWPPGQGSLMNTGELFF
J gene: TRBJ1-5; D gene: -; clone size: once; V gene: TRBV6-5; CDR3 DNA: TGTGCCAGCAGAGCAGGGTGGCGTCAGCCCCAGCATTTT; CDR3 protein: CASRAGWRQPQHF
J gene: TRBJ1-2; D gene: -; clone size: -; V gene: TRBV27; CDR3 DNA: TGTGCCAGCAGTTTTGGGGGGATCTATGGCTACACCTTC; CDR3 protein: CASSFGGIYGYTF
J gene: TRBJ1-4; D gene: TRBD1; clone size: -; V gene: TRBV5-1; CDR3 DNA: TGCGCCAGCGGCACAGGGGGCGTTGAAAAACTGTTTTTT; CDR3 protein: CASGTGGVEKLFF
J gene: TRBJ1-4; D gene: -; clone size: -; V gene: TRBV4-1; CDR3 DNA: TGCGCCAGCAGCCAAGTTCTGGGGCTTAATGAAAAACTGTTTTTT; CDR3 protein: CASSQVLGLNEKLFF
J gene: TRBJ1-6; D gene: -; clone size: once; V gene: TRBV27; CDR3 DNA: TGTGCCAGCTCGCCGGGGACCGCGGGGACTTCACCCCTCCACTTT; CDR3 protein: CASSPGTAGTSPLHF
J gene: TRBJ1-3; D gene: TRBD1; clone size: once; V gene: TRBV11-2; CDR3 DNA: TGTGCCAGCAGCCCTAGACAGGGAACAAACACCATATATTTT; CDR3 protein: CASSPRQGTNTIYF